The 25 T cell receptor beta chains reported below all come from one sample, sequenced in a study of identical twins. MiXCR was run by TCRdb on the 5' RACE reads, yielding one entry per CDR3 protein. The table includes about 660,000 distinct CDR3 sequences, about 9.4% detected once. The same sample was also studied in work on yellow fever vaccine responses in identical twins.

The specimen was PBMCs. These receptor sequences come from a woman aged 18-35 years in good health.

This CDR3 is CASSHRRGGEETQYF. The DNA for the CDR3 is TGCGCCAGCAGCCACCGTCGGGGGGGGGAAGAGACCCAGTACTTC. V and J are TRBV4-1 and TRBJ2-5, with 8 bases that match TRBD2. The germline V gene encodes CDR1 MGHRA and CDR2 YSYEKL. V trimming: 3 bases; J trimming: 3 bases; junction bases outside the gene matches: 6. The length of the CDR3 is 15 residues.

J is TRBJ2-5 and V is TRBV4-1; 8 nucleotides align to TRBD2. Germline V CDR1 and CDR2: MGHRA, YSYEKL. The CDR3 contains 17 residues. J was trimmed by 7 bases and V by 4 bases; bases with no gene match: 17. In DNA form, the CDR3 reads TGCGCCAGCAGCCCTGTTACGGGACTAGGTCCCCGTTGGACCCAGTACTTC. Protein: CASSPVTGLGPRWTQYF.

This clonotype was seen at least ten times. This rearrangement joins TRBV13 to TRBJ2-1, with 10 bases aligning to TRBD1. The germline V gene has CDR1 PRHDT and CDR2 FYEKMQ (reference sequence). V lost 3 bases, J lost 7 bases, and 12 bases stayed unmatched. The CDR3 is 17 residues long. The CDR3 region has the DNA TGTGCCAGCAGCTTCCGCGCGACAGGGGGCTCATTGAATGAGCAGTTCTTC. This codes for CASSFRATGGSLNEQFF.

This clonotype was seen a few times. The chain carries TRBV20-1 and TRBJ2-3, with 7 nucleotides matching TRBD2. The V and J ends lost 1 base and 5 bases, in that order; junction bases with no gene match: 12. Germline assignment: CDR1 DFQATT and CDR2 SNEGSKA (reference sequence). This CDR3 spans 16 amino acids. DNA for the CDR3: TGCAGTGCTAGAGTTGGGACTAAAAAGACGGGAGATACGCAGTATTTT. It specifies CSARVGTKKTGDTQYF.

The J gene is TRBJ2-2, the V gene TRBV11-2; weak D call: TRBD2 (5 bases). The CDR3 totals 16 residues. Germline CDR1 and CDR2: SGHAT and FQNNGV. V was cut by 4 bases and J by 2 bases, with 14 bases left in between. The CDR3: CASSSRRPRNTGELFF. As DNA, the CDR3 is TGTGCCAGCAGCTCCCGGAGGCCGAGAAACACCGGGGAGCTGTTTTTT. Together with reference TRBV11-2 and TRBJ2-2, the CDR3 gives the full variable domain: EAGVAQSPRYKIIEKRQSVAFWCNPISGHATLYWYQQILGQGPKLLIQFQNNGVVDDSQLPKDRFSAERLKGVDSTLKIQPAKLEDSAVYLCASSSRRPRNTGELFFGEGSRLTVL.

This clonotype was recorded at least ten times. The chain employs TRBV12-3 or TRBV12-4 and TRBJ2-5; no clear D gene. V was shortened by 6 bases and J by 5 bases, with 16 bases between the two germline ends. The CDR3 sequence is 14 residues long. The DNA for the CDR3 is TGTGCCAGCAGCCCCCACAGCCCATTGGAGACCCAGTACTTC. Translation gives CASSPHSPLETQYF.

This clonotype appeared a few times. J is TRBJ2-2 and V is TRBV4-1; 7 bases are shared with TRBD2. Germline assignment: CDR1 MGHRA and CDR2 YSYEKL. The CDR3 is 17 amino acids. Losses at the gene ends were 3 bases for V and 0 bases for J; bases not matched to a gene: 7. CDR3 coding DNA: TGCGCCAGCAGCCAGGGGGGGTGGCTAGCGAACACCGGGGAGCTGTTTTTT. It translates to CASSQGGWLANTGELFF.

The table lists this clonotype with many counts. The rearrangement joins TRBV3-1 to TRBJ2-1; D is unclear. The length of the CDR3 is 18 residues. The germline V gene has CDR1 LGHDT and CDR2 YNNKEL (reference sequence). V was cut by 0 bases and J by 4 bases, with 19 bases left in between. The CDR3 DNA reads TGTGCCAGCAGCCAAGATTTGGACGCAGAACTAACTTACAATGAGCAGTTCTTC. Protein product: CASSQDLDAELTYNEQFF.

This clonotype was counted many times. V gene TRBV12-3 or TRBV12-4 combines with J gene TRBJ2-2, with D perhaps TRBD1 (6 bases). V was trimmed by 5 bases and J by 1 base, leaving 14 bases between them. The CDR3 consists of 16 residues. This chain's CDR3 is CASSTGPIQNTGELFF. In DNA form, the CDR3 reads TGTGCCAGCAGTACAGGGCCTATTCAGAACACCGGGGAGCTGTTTTTT.

The table lists this clonotype with many counts. The chain couples TRBV18 to TRBJ2-5, with unresolved D. The end of the DNA fits TRBJ2-3 better, so the J call may be wrong. The CDR3 runs 12 residues. Germline values: CDR1 KGHSH, CDR2 LQKENI. For the CDR3, the DNA is TGTGCCAGCAGCCCTCGTTCGGAAACGCAGTATTTT. This gives the protein CASSPRSETQYF.

There are a few counts of this clonotype. The V and J genes are TRBV5-5 and TRBJ1-5, with D perhaps matching TRBD1 (6 bases). The CDR3 consists of 14 residues. Germline V gene lookup returns CDR1 SGHKS and CDR2 YYEKEE (reference sequence). V lost 5 bases and J 5 bases, leaving 14 bases between the germline ends. The CDR3 spells CASSPGGGHQPQHF. The CDR3 bases are TGTGCCAGCAGTCCGGGGGGGGGCCATCAGCCCCAGCATTTT.

This clonotype was seen a handful of times. The V and J genes are TRBV4-1 and TRBJ2-1; D call uncertain. The CDR3 is 13 amino acids. Germline loops: CDR1 MGHRA, CDR2 YSYEKL. Trimming removed 0 bases from V and 8 bases from J, with 8 bases in between. For the CDR3, the DNA is TGCGCCAGCAGCCAAGAAAGTTGGGATGAGCAGTTCTTC. It codes for CASSQESWDEQFF.

This clonotype was counted between two and nine times. This chain links TRBV27 with TRBJ2-7; TRBD2 aligns across 8 bases. Per germline, CDR1 MNHEY and CDR2 SMNVEV (reference sequence). Unmatched junction bases numbered 8, after V lost 4 bases and J lost 9 bases. The CDR3 is made up of 13 amino acids. For the CDR3, the DNA is TGTGCCAGCAGTTGGCTTGGCGGGAGGACGCAGTACTTC. This translates into CASSWLGGRTQYF.

There are many counts of this clonotype. The chain carries TRBV29-1 and TRBJ2-5; D is possibly TRBD2 (7 bases). The CDR3 sequence is 14 residues long. Trimming removed 4 bases at V and 4 bases at J, with 16 bases between. Germline-derived CDR1 and CDR2 are SQVTM and ANQGSEA. In DNA form, the CDR3 reads TGCAGCGTTGGGAGGGGGGGCGTTCGAGAGACCCAGTACTTC. Translation: CSVGRGGVRETQYF.

This sequence joins TRBV9 and TRBJ2-2; 7 positions agree with TRBD1. CDR3 length: 18 residues. The V and J ends lost 3 bases and 1 base, in that order; junction bases with no gene match: 12. The V gene's germline CDR1 is SGDLS and CDR2 YYNGEE. The chain's CDR3 is CASSGIGTDALNTGELFF. For the CDR3, the DNA is TGTGCCAGCAGCGGAATCGGGACAGACGCATTGAACACCGGGGAGCTGTTTTTT.

The chain links TRBV2 to TRBJ2-5, with D possibly TRBD1 on 7 matching bases. CDR1 and CDR2 (germline): SNHLY, FYNNEI. This CDR3 spans 13 amino acids. The V and J ends lost 7 bases and 4 bases respectively, with 13 bases between them. CDR3 DNA sequence: TGTGCCAGCACCCCAGGGGGGATAGAGACCCAGTACTTC. It encodes CASTPGGIETQYF.

This chain joins TRBV4-2 and TRBJ2-1, with TRBD2 matching over 15 bases. V trimming: 0 bases; J trimming: 10 bases; junction bases outside the gene matches: 4. The CDR3 covers 16 residues. Germline V gene data show CDR1 as LGHNA and CDR2 as YNFKEQ. DNA for the CDR3: TGTGCCAGCAGCCAAGACCGAGGACTAGCGGGGGGGGAGCAGTTCTTC. Translating it yields CASSQDRGLAGGEQFF.

This clonotype was detected ten times or more. V is TRBV25-1 and J is TRBJ2-5; D possibly uses TRBD1 or TRBD2 (6 bases each). V shed 8 bases and J shed 4 bases, with 14 bases lying between them. The CDR3 has 13 residues. Germline V CDR1 and CDR2: MGHDK, SYGVNS. The CDR3 sequence is CASGLQGGETQYF. The CDR3 nucleotides are TGTGCCAGCGGATTACAGGGAGGAGAGACCCAGTACTTC.

This clonotype appeared a few times. The chain is built from TRBV20-1 and TRBJ2-1; 9 nucleotides align to TRBD2. The CDR3 extends over 14 amino acids. Germline-derived CDR1 and CDR2 are DFQATT and SNEGSKA (reference sequence). Unmatched junction bases numbered 6, after V lost 5 bases and J lost 4 bases. Here the CDR3 DNA reads TGCAGTGCTCCCGGGACTAGCTGGTACAATGAGCAGTTCTTC. This translates into CSAPGTSWYNEQFF.

This clonotype appeared a few times. The CDR3 region has the DNA TGCGCCAGCAGCCAGGGGTTTGCAACTAATGAAAAACTGTTTTTT. Translated: CASSQGFATNEKLFF. The rearrangement joins TRBV4-3 to TRBJ1-4; D call uncertain. CDR3 length: 15 amino acids. V dropped 3 bases and J dropped 0 bases, with 8 bases sitting between them. The V gene's germline CDR1 is LGHNA and CDR2 YSLEER.

There are many counts of this clonotype. The chain combines TRBV6-5 with TRBJ2-7; 7 nucleotides line up with TRBD1. The CDR3 has 15 amino acids. The ends lost 4 bases at V and 3 bases at J; junction bases unmatched: 9. Germline-derived CDR1 and CDR2 are MNHEY and SVGAGI. The CDR3 here is CASSSQDRNIYEQYF. CDR3 bases: TGTGCCAGCAGTTCTCAGGACAGGAATATCTACGAGCAGTACTTC.

This clonotype came up a few times. This chain joins TRBV28 and TRBJ2-7; the match to TRBD2 covers 12 bases. Trimming cost V 4 bases and J 3 bases; bases outside gene matches: 10. Germline CDR1 is MDHEN and CDR2 is SYDVKM. The CDR3 totals 17 residues. CDR3 protein: CASSSPSLAGGYYEQYF. The CDR3 DNA reads as TGTGCCAGCAGTTCGCCTTCACTAGCGGGGGGCTACTACGAGCAGTACTTC.

This clonotype was seen a few times. The V call is TRBV10-3, the J call TRBJ2-5; 8 bases are shared with TRBD2. There are 14 residues in the CDR3. CDR1 and CDR2 (germline): ENHRY, SYGVKD. V gave up 11 bases and J gave up 3 bases; unmatched junction bases: 11. CDR3 region: CASSTSESKETQYF. The CDR3, as DNA: TGTGCCTCTTCGACTAGCGAGTCTAAAGAGACCCAGTACTTC.

The V and J genes are TRBV6-2 or TRBV6-3 and TRBJ2-5; weak D call: TRBD1 (6 bases). Germline V CDR1 and CDR2: MNHEY, SVGEGT. V lost 5 bases and J 4 bases, leaving 14 bases between the germline ends. The CDR3 has 14 residues. The CDR3 DNA sequence: TGTGCCAGCAGTGATAACAGGGTGGGAGAGACCCAGTACTTC. This gives the protein CASSDNRVGETQYF.

This clonotype was seen a few times. The CDR3, as DNA: TGTGCCAGCGCCGGGACAGGGACCCACAATGAGCAGTTCTTC. Protein sequence: CASAGTGTHNEQFF. This chain connects TRBV2 to TRBJ2-1; 9 positions match TRBD1. Germline V gene lookup returns CDR1 SNHLY and CDR2 FYNNEI. J lost 5 bases, V lost 8 bases, and 7 bases had no gene match. The CDR3 has 14 residues.